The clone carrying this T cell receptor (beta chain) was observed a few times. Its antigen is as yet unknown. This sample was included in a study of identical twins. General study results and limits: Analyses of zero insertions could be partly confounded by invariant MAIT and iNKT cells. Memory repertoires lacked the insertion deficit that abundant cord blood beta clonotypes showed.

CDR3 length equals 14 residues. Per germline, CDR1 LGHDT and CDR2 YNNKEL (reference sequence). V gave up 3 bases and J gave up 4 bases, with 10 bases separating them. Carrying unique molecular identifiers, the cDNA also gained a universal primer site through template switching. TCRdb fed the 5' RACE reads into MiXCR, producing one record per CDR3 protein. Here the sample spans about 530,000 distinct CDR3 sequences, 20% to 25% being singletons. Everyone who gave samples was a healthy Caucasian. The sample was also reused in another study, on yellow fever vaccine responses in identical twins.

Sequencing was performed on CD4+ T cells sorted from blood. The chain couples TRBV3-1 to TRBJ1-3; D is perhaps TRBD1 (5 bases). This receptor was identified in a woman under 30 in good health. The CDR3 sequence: CASSHGTAGNTIYF. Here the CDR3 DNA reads TGTGCCAGCAGCCACGGGACCGCGGGAAACACCATATATTTT.